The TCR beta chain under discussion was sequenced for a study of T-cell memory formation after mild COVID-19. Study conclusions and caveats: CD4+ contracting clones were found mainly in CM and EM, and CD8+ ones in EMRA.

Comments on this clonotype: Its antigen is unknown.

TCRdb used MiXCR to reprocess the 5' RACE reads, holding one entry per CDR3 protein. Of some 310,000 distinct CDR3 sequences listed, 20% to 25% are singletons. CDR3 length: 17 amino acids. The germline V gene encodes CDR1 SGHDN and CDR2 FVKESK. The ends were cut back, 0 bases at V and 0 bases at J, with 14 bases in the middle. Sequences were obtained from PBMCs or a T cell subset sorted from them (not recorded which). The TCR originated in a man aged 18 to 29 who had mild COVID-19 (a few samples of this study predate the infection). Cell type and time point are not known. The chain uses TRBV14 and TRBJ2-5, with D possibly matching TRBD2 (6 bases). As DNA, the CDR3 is TGTGCCAGCAGCCAAGATTACGGGACTCAGTACCAAGAGACCCAGTACTTC. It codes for CASSQDYGTQYQETQYF.